The 27 T cell receptor beta chains in this list originate from one sample, sequenced in a study of T cells in Graves' hyperthyroidism and ophthalmopathy (dated by TCRdb to about 2019). Preparation of the library involved multiplex PCR. Reads for this sample came from an Illumina HiSeq 2000. The TCR beta CDR3 regions were amplified from the RNA transcripts. For the first round of RT-PCR on the TCR CDR3, the HTBI primer set was used together with the Qiagen OneStep RT-PCR kit. TCRdb reran the public reads through fastp at Q25 and MiXCR, keeping productive beta chains. Each entry is one CDR3 protein sequence, shown with its most common DNA and genes. The sample contains hundreds of thousands of distinct CDR3 sequences, over 12% of them found a single time. The top ten hold under 25% of the sample. The sample taken for sequencing was blood. Source of these receptors: a woman in her fifties or sixties with Graves' ophthalmopathy.

This clonotype occurred many times. The V gene is TRBV4-1, the J gene TRBJ2-1; D is unresolved. V gave up 4 bases and J gave up 7 bases, with 23 bases separating them. CDR1 MGHRA and CDR2 YSYEKL come from the germline V gene. The length of the CDR3 is 17 residues. Here the CDR3 DNA reads TGCGCCAGCAGCCCCCAACCTTTGGGCTTAATTGGGAATGAGCAGTTCTTC. The encoded protein is CASSPQPLGLIGNEQFF.

The CDR3 DNA reads as TGTGCCAGTGGGTCCCGGACGCAGCGGGAGCAGTACTTC. As protein: CASGSRTQREQYF. The V and J genes are TRBV19 and TRBJ2-7; a weak D match, TRBD2 (5 bases). Deletions cut 8 bases from V and 7 bases from J, with 18 bases between. Germline CDR1 reads LNHDA; CDR2 reads SQIVND (reference sequence). The CDR3 length is 13 residues. The full variable domain, its missing parts supplied by reference TRBV19 and TRBJ2-7, is DGGITQSPKYLFRKEGQNVTLSCEQNLNHDAMYWYRQDPGQGLRLIYYSQIVNDFQKGDIAEGYSVSREKKESFPLTVTSAQKNPTAFYLCASGSRTQREQYFGPGTRLTVT.

This clonotype came up many times. V usage is TRBV5-1 and J usage is TRBJ2-7; 10 bases line up with TRBD1. Trimming at V came to 0 bases and at J to 6 bases, leaving 9 bases not matched to a gene. The CDR3 is made up of 16 amino acids. From germline, CDR1 is SGHRS and CDR2 YFSETQ. CDR3 loop: CASSLAVGTGVFEQYF. Written as DNA, the CDR3 is TGCGCCAGCAGCTTGGCTGTGGGGACAGGGGTATTCGAGCAGTACTTC.

The count of this clonotype is one. This chain links TRBV5-6 with TRBJ2-2; TRBD2 agrees at 8 bases. Germline CDR1 reads SGHDT; CDR2 reads YYEEEE. This CDR3 is 17 amino acids long. V shed 1 base, J shed 0 bases, and the junction held 5 bases outside the gene matches. CDR3 DNA sequence: TGTGCCAGCAGCTTGATTTCCGGGAGGGCGAACACCGGGGAGCTGTTTTTT. Translation: CASSLISGRANTGELFF.

This clonotype came up many times. The rearrangement links TRBV7-9 to TRBJ2-1; TRBD1 matches 7 bases. There are 19 residues in the CDR3. Germline V gene lookup returns CDR1 SEHNR and CDR2 FQNEAQ (reference sequence). Trimming cost V 5 bases and J 0 bases; bases outside gene matches: 16. The CDR3 sequence: CASSHPRQGEQSSYNEQFF. Here the CDR3 DNA reads TGTGCCAGCAGCCATCCTCGTCAGGGGGAGCAAAGCTCCTACAATGAGCAGTTCTTC.

On this clonotype itself: One base away lies a much larger clone, so this may be a sequencing read error. The chain recombines TRBV6-2 or TRBV6-3 with TRBJ2-5; 7 nucleotides line up with TRBD1. The CDR3 runs to 15 residues. Germline V gene lookup returns CDR1 MNHEY and CDR2 SVGEGT. After removal of 4 bases from V and 4 bases from J, the junction contained 9 bases not matched to a gene. CDR3 region: CASSFYRGTRETQYF. The CDR3 DNA sequence: TGTGCCAGCAGTTTCTACAGGGGCACCCGAGAGACCCAGTACTTC.

Many counts were recorded for this clonotype. The chain carries TRBV6-1 and TRBJ1-2, with D maybe TRBD1 (5 bases). The length of the CDR3 is 14 residues. The germline CDR1 and CDR2 sequences are MNHNS and SASEGT. Trimming removed 6 bases at V and 6 bases at J, with 17 bases between. For the CDR3, the DNA is TGTGCCAGCAGAGCGATCCTGCCAGGGAATGGCTACACCTTC. This codes for CASRAILPGNGYTF.

CDR3 sequence (DNA): TGCGCCAGCAGCTTAAACTCCGGGACAGGGGGGTATGGCTACACCTTC. It translates to CASSLNSGTGGYGYTF. This rearrangement joins TRBV5-1 to TRBJ1-2; 11 bases are a match to TRBD1. The germline V gene has CDR1 SGHRS and CDR2 YFSETQ. Losses at the gene ends were 2 bases for V and 5 bases for J; bases not matched to a gene: 8. The CDR3 length is 16 residues. Complete variable domain (other parts from reference TRBV5-1 and TRBJ1-2): KAGVTQTPRYLIKTRGQQVTLSCSPISGHRSVSWYQQTPGQGLQFLFEYFSETQRNKGNFPGRFSGRQFSNSRSEMNVSTLELGDSALYLCASSLNSGTGGYGYTFGSGTRLTVV.

In its sample, this clonotype was seen many times. The chain uses TRBV12-3 or TRBV12-4 and TRBJ2-1; a weak D match, TRBD2 (7 bases). The CDR3 totals 15 residues. V was trimmed by 7 bases and J by 0 bases, leaving 13 bases between them. The CDR3 region is CASTNRGASYNEQFF. CDR3 bases: TGTGCCAGCACCAACCGGGGGGCCTCCTACAATGAGCAGTTCTTC.

This clonotype appeared many times. The chain links TRBV7-9 to TRBJ2-3, with 8 bases fitting TRBD1. This CDR3 contains 15 residues. V shed 5 bases and J 3 bases; nucleotides not matched to a gene: 7. Germline CDR1 is SEHNR and CDR2 is FQNEAQ (reference sequence). The CDR3 loop is CASSLQTGETDTQYF. The CDR3 coding sequence is TGTGCCAGCAGCCTCCAGACAGGGGAGACAGATACGCAGTATTTT.

The rearrangement links TRBV4-1 to TRBJ2-7; 10 nucleotides line up with TRBD1. The CDR3 covers 14 residues. V dropped 4 bases and J dropped 3; count of bases not matched to a gene: 3. The germline gives CDR1 MGHRA, CDR2 YSYEKL. Here the CDR3 reads CASSPDRGHYEQYF. In DNA form, the CDR3 reads TGCGCCAGCAGCCCTGACAGGGGGCACTACGAGCAGTACTTC.

The chain joins TRBV12-3 or TRBV12-4 to TRBJ2-7; 13 bases align to TRBD2. This CDR3 region has 15 residues. V trimming: 6 bases; J trimming: 4 bases; junction bases outside the gene matches: 6. CDR3 bases: TGTGCCAGCAGCCGGACTAGCGGGAGAGAATACGAGCAGTACTTC. As protein: CASSRTSGREYEQYF.

This chain links TRBV20-1 with TRBJ1-5; D remains ambiguous. This CDR3 comprises 14 residues. Germline V gene sequence: CDR1 DFQATT, CDR2 SNEGSKA (reference sequence). V was pared by 6 bases and J by 3 bases, with 15 bases between. This CDR3 is CSATPGRHNQPQHF. CDR3 nucleotides: TGCAGTGCAACCCCCGGACGGCACAATCAGCCCCAGCATTTT.

About this clonotype: With a much larger clone just one base away, this may be a read error. This sequence joins TRBV12-3 or TRBV12-4 and TRBJ2-7; TRBD2 matches 7 bases. This CDR3 spans 14 amino acids. CDR3 nucleotide sequence: TGTGCCAGCAGTTTAGGTCTAGCGGAAGGCGAGCAGTGCTTC. This sequence encodes CASSLGLAEGEQCF.

The V gene is TRBV28, the J gene TRBJ2-1, with TRBD2 matching 10 bases. CDR3 length: 17 residues. V lost 5 bases and J lost 2; bases outside the gene matches: 9. Germline CDR1 reads MDHEN; CDR2 reads SYDVKM. CDR3 in amino acids: CASSRAGGISTYNEQFF. The CDR3 region has the DNA TGTGCCAGCAGTCGAGCGGGAGGGATCAGCACCTACAATGAGCAGTTCTTC.

This clonotype was seen more than once but under ten times. The CDR3 reads CAISATPTGELFF. The DNA for the CDR3 is TGTGCCATCAGTGCGACGCCCACCGGGGAGCTGTTTTTT. The chain links TRBV10-3 to TRBJ2-2, with D unresolved. V was trimmed by 4 bases and J by 4 bases, leaving 7 bases between them. CDR3 length: 13 amino acids. Germline CDR1 ENHRY, CDR2 SYGVKD.

This clonotype was recorded many times. J is TRBJ2-5 and V is TRBV3-1; D not certain. Germline CDR1 LGHDT, CDR2 YNNKEL (reference sequence). V lost 4 bases, J lost 2 bases, and 14 bases lay in between. The CDR3 loop spans 15 amino acids. CDR3 bases: TGTGCCAGCAGCCCCAGAGGAACCGTTCAAGAGACCCAGTACTTC. Translated: CASSPRGTVQETQYF.

This clonotype was recorded at least ten times. The J gene is TRBJ2-1, the V gene TRBV24-1; perhaps D is TRBD1 or TRBD2 (5 bases each). Germline V gives CDR1 KGHDR, CDR2 SFDVKD. V was trimmed by 6 bases and J by 7 bases, leaving 15 bases between them. The CDR3 is made up of 14 amino acids. For the CDR3, the DNA is TGTGCCACCAGTATCGACGGGACCGTAAATGAGCAGTTCTTC. Its translation: CATSIDGTVNEQFF.

Concerning this clonotype itself: It may be a read error: a sequence one base away is much more abundant. Without the conserved terminal phenylalanine or tryptophan, this CDR3 likely stems from a read error. CDR3 sequence reads: CASSEGRGSTEAFL. In nucleotides, the CDR3 is TGTGCCAGCAGTGAGGGCAGGGGGAGTACTGAAGCTTTCCTT. The chain employs TRBV2 and TRBJ1-1; TRBD1 aligns across 7 bases. This CDR3 comprises 14 residues. Germline-derived CDR1 and CDR2 are SNHLY and FYNNEI. V lost 3 bases, J lost 5 bases, and 6 bases stayed unmatched.

This clonotype was picked up many times. The chain couples TRBV29-1 to TRBJ1-1, with a possible D match to TRBD1 (6 bases). Germline V gives CDR1 SQVTM, CDR2 ANQGSEA. CDR3 length: 13 amino acids. V was clipped by 4 bases and J by 3 bases, with 12 bases between them. As DNA, the CDR3 is TGCAGCGTTGGGGGGGGCGCTTACACTGAAGCTTTCTTT. It encodes CSVGGGAYTEAFF.

J is TRBJ2-7 and V is TRBV5-8; 8 bases align to TRBD2. The germline gives CDR1 SGHTS, CDR2 YDEGEE. V dropped 6 bases and J dropped 4; count of bases not matched to a gene: 9. The CDR3 runs to 14 residues. The CDR3 nucleotides read TGTGCCAGCACCCCAGGACTAGCCGGGTACGAGCAGTACTTC. Translated: CASTPGLAGYEQYF.

The chain employs TRBV29-1 and TRBJ1-2, with 10 bases that match TRBD1. The CDR3 has 11 residues. Germline CDR1 SQVTM, CDR2 ANQGSEA. Trimming at V came to 6 bases and at J to 13 bases, leaving 8 bases not matched to a gene. CDR3 sequence reads: CSVMTGGACTF. In DNA form, the CDR3 reads TGCAGCGTAATGACAGGGGGCGCTTGCACCTTC.

The J gene is TRBJ2-5, the V gene TRBV5-5; 11 bases are a match to TRBD2. There are 18 residues in the CDR3. Germline V gene data show CDR1 as SGHKS and CDR2 as YYEKEE (reference sequence). With 0 bases clipped from V and 2 bases from J, the junction kept 9 bases outside the gene matches. The CDR3 here is CASSLVALAGGGQETQYF. The DNA of the CDR3 is TGTGCCAGCAGCTTGGTAGCCCTAGCGGGAGGAGGGCAAGAGACCCAGTACTTC.

This clonotype was seen only once. The rearrangement uses TRBV7-9 and TRBJ2-3; 9 bases match TRBD1. The CDR3 totals 14 residues. CDR1 and CDR2 from the germline V gene are SEHNR and FQNEAQ (reference sequence). V shed 4 bases and J 4 bases; nucleotides not matched to a gene: 3. In nucleotides, the CDR3 is TGTGCCAGCAGCTCGGACAGGGGCGCAGATACGCAGTATTTT. Protein product: CASSSDRGADTQYF. Full variable domain (missing parts from reference TRBV7-9 and TRBJ2-3): DTGVSQNPRHKITKRGQNVTFRCDPISEHNRLYWYRQTLGQGPEFLTYFQNEAQLEKSRLLSDRFSAERPKGSFSTLEIQRTEQGDSAMYLCASSSDRGADTQYFGPGTRLTVL.

V usage is TRBV4-1 and J usage is TRBJ2-7; no clear D. This CDR3 region has 16 residues. With 2 bases removed from V and 3 bases from J, the gap between germline ends came to 17 bases. Germline assignment: CDR1 MGHRA and CDR2 YSYEKL. The CDR3 here is CASSQISTAPIYEQYF. The CDR3 nucleotides are TGCGCCAGCAGCCAAATTTCGACCGCCCCCATCTACGAGCAGTACTTC.

This chain connects TRBV12-3 or TRBV12-4 to TRBJ2-1; 10 nucleotides match TRBD2. There are 18 residues in the CDR3. Germline trimming cut 0 bases from V and 2 bases from J; bases unmatched to any gene: 7. The chain's CDR3 is CASSLAGPGTSAYNEQFF. CDR3 nucleotide sequence: TGTGCCAGCAGTTTAGCTGGCCCCGGGACTAGCGCCTACAATGAGCAGTTCTTC.

This clonotype was detected once. This chain connects TRBV14 to TRBJ1-3, with 7 bases identical to TRBD1. Germline values: CDR1 SGHDN, CDR2 FVKESK. After removal of 4 bases from V and 4 bases from J, the junction contained 7 bases not matched to a gene. The CDR3 sequence is 15 residues long. The CDR3 is CASSPITGAGNTIYF. In DNA form, the CDR3 reads TGTGCCAGCAGCCCCATTACAGGGGCCGGAAACACCATATATTTT.